This TCR beta chain was documented in a study of shared clonotypes between healthy human individuals (dated by TCRdb to 2018 to 2021). General notes on the study: The cohort comprised two women and a few men aged 18 to 49 years. Each donor's leukapheresis produced roughly between roughly 0.9 and 9 billion PBMCs. For each donor, CD4 naive and CD4 memory were each given three plates, CD8 naive was given two plates, and CD8 memory was given one plate. To estimate repertoire size and how much clonotype sharing occurs between individuals, the study deeply sequenced the blood TCR repertoires of five or six healthy adults. To increase sequencing depth and limit assay-specific biases, different laboratories used diverse techniques to prepare libraries and sequence TCR repertoires. General study outcomes and caveats: When a handful of donors were compared, the shared fraction of clonotypes was about 5% for naive CD4, roughly 3.4% for naive CD8, roughly 2.5% for memory CD4, and about 0.36% for memory CD8. Sampling was limited to blood, and TCR repertoires in tissue likely differ from TCR repertoires in blood. Even with the large sequencing depth, rarefaction of the sorted-subset datasets indicated that sequencing was incomplete. Pairwise subsampling indicated that sequencing depth was expected to affect the degree of clonotype sharing among donors. Naive subsets generally had larger estimated clonotype richness than memory subsets. Clonotypes shared by all four sorted-subset donors showed higher generation probabilities than non-shared clonotypes. The genetic and exposure-history diversity represented was limited by the small number of donors.

TCR CDR3 regions were amplified from genomic DNA by multiplex PCR using the deep immunoSEQ assay. Genomic DNA extracted from each cell subset was distributed evenly over all wells of several immunoSEQ 96-well plates, and each plate served as one replicate. For sorted subsets, each replicate PCR was loaded with around 200 ng genomic DNA, equivalent to about 30,000 T cell genomes. Purified libraries were quantified with a Qubit 3.0 fluorometer, sized on a Bioanalyzer 2100, and re-quantified with the KAPA Library Quantification kit. Every immunoSEQ 96-well plate was sequenced on a dedicated single-read 150-cycle Illumina NextSeq 550 flow cell. Regarding the original processing steps: The immunoSEQ output contained only junctional sequences without quality scores, so filtering could not match that applied to full-length reads. To assign V/J genes and CDR3, sequences were annotated using PyIR, a Python wrapper for IgBLAST v1.9, with IMGT germline references. Any read was removed if the V/J assignment was weak (E-value above 1e-6), the CDR3 was missing, or the read contained stop codons, out-of-frame junctions, or ambiguous translated residues. V3J clonotypes were defined as sequences sharing an identical inferred V gene, J gene, and CDR3 amino acid sequence. To compute the percentage overlap between repertoires, the number of shared unique clonotypes was divided by the size of the smaller repertoire. Richness of each repertoire was evaluated using RTK rarefaction, the Chao1 estimator, and Recon v2.1 estimates of unobserved clonotypes. Generation probabilities were computed with OLGA for all TCRbeta clonotypes obtained by the gDNA method from several donors. TCRdb retrieved this table from immuneACCESS and kept in-frame rearrangements only. Not all clones are present; in checked studies, unresolved V genes account for under half, and no reason is known for the remainder. D and trimming come from the DNA, and the V and J calls and clone size come from that table. The sample table records about 2.2 million clones; 85% to 95% of these occur just once. The biggest ten clones account for around 1.7% of the sample.

V sheds 2 bases and J sheds 3 bases, leaving 8 bases between their ends. Reading from cysteine to phenylalanine, the CDR3 counts 13 amino acids. CDR3 DNA only is kept here, 39 bases in frame from base 1. Taken from the germline V gene, the CDR1 and CDR2 loops are SGHTA and FQGTGA. CD8 naive samples were CD45RO-negative cells positively selected for CCR7, giving a CD45RA+CCR7+ population that excluded TemRA cells. The donors were healthy, HIV-negative adults with no recently reported acute infections or vaccinations. Every donor was a Caucasian adult living in Nashville, Tennessee, USA. Blood was obtained by leukapheresis, after which PBMCs were separated by Ficoll-Histopaque density gradient centrifugation and cryopreserved in liquid nitrogen vapor phase. Analytical flow cytometry was used to check the purity and quantity of every magnetically sorted T cell population. Each sorted fraction had its genomic DNA isolated and then quantified by UV absorbance on a Nanodrop 2000c.

In regard to this clone: Its antigen target is currently unknown. Base qualities are not at hand, and no much larger clone is one base apart.

Sequenced: naive CD8+ T cells from PBMCs. This sample's cell subset or site label indicates: CD45RA+CCR7+. The clonotype was recovered from a man aged 18 to 35 in good health. Some clones in this sample may be carry-over from other donors' samples. Recombination joined TRBV7-3 with TRBJ2-7; the D gene assignment is ambiguous. The CDR3 in this case is CASSLLQNYEQYF. The DNA sequence reads TGTGCCAGCAGCTTATTACAGAACTACGAGCAGTACTTC.